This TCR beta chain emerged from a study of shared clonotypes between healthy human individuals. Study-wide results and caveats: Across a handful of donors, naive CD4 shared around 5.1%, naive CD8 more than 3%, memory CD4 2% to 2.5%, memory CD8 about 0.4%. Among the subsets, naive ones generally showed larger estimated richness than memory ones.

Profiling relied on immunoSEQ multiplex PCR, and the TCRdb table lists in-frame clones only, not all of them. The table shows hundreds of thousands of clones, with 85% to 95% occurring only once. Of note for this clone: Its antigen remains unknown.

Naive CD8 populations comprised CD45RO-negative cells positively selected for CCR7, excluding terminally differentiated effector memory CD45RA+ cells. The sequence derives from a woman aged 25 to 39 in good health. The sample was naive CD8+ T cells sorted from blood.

CDR3 sequence: CASSTGQGRDSPLHF. The DNA of the CDR3 is TGTGCCAGCAGTACGGGCCAGGGGAGGGATTCACCCCTCCACTTT. The rearrangement uses TRBV6-6 and TRBJ1-6; weak D call: TRBD1 (6 bases). Trimming stripped 5 bases from V and 8 bases from J, with 16 bases between. CDR3 length equals 15 residues. CDR1 is MNHNY, CDR2 SVGAGI, per germline (reference sequence).